A selection of T cell receptor beta chains follows, all from one sample in a study of cytotoxic CD8 clonotypes in ibrutinib-treated CLL. The data were produced by immunoSEQ multiplex PCR, yet TCRdb's version contains in-frame clones alone and is incomplete. This sample has some 92,000 clones; around 77% occur once, and the top ten carry about 22%. The sample here was PBMCs, taken after 24 months of ibrutinib treatment. Receptors were obtained from a human donor with chronic lymphocytic leukemia. CDR3s include the opening cysteine and the closing phenylalanine or tryptophan. A D gene is named only where the DNA matches it firmly. Rows give clone size only sometimes, using once, few, many, or a class for an expanded clone.

v_gene	j_gene	abundance	d_gene	CDR3aa	CDR3nt
TRBV27	TRBJ1-2	.	TRBD1	CASSLIARTGNYGYTF	TGTGCCAGCAGTTTAATCGCCCGGACAGGGAACTATGGCTACACCTTC
TRBV2	TRBJ2-3	.	.	CASSELVSYTDTQYF	TGTGCCAGCAGTGAATTGGTCAGTTACACGGATACGCAGTATTTT
TRBV5-1	TRBJ2-7	.	.	CASSLEGSTYEQYF	TGCGCCAGCAGCTTGGAGGGCAGCACCTACGAGCAGTACTTC
TRBV9	TRBJ2-1	.	TRBD2	CASSVGLAGVYEQFF	TGTGCCAGCAGCGTCGGACTAGCGGGAGTGTATGAGCAGTTCTTC
TRBV19	TRBJ2-1	few	TRBD1	CASSIGTGGSYNEQFF	TGTGCCAGTAGTATAGGGACAGGGGGATCCTACAATGAGCAGTTCTTC
TRBV5-8	TRBJ1-1	.	.	CASSLQGSFNTEAFF	TGTGCCAGCAGCTTACAGGGTTCCTTCAACACTGAAGCTTTCTTT
TRBV19	TRBJ1-2	.	.	CATDRPWGDGYTF	TGTGCCACAGACAGGCCGTGGGGTGATGGCTACACCTTC
TRBV15	TRBJ1-1	.	.	CATSREGSMNTEAFF	TGTGCCACCAGCAGAGAGGGTAGCATGAACACTGAAGCTTTCTTT
TRBV10-3	TRBJ1-1	.	.	CAISEEGNTEAFF	TGTGCCATCAGTGAAGAGGGGAACACTGAAGCTTTCTTT
TRBV19	TRBJ2-1	.	TRBD2	CASSTSGKNEQFF	TGTGCCAGTAGTACTAGCGGGAAGAATGAGCAGTTCTTC
TRBV19	TRBJ2-6	.	.	CASSMKGGRPGANVLTF	TGTGCCAGTAGTATGAAAGGGGGACGGCCTGGGGCCAACGTCCTGACTTTC
TRBV11-1	TRBJ1-2	.	.	CASSLEIGPSNYGYTF	TGTGCCAGCAGCTTAGAGATCGGGCCATCTAACTATGGCTACACCTTC
TRBV5-1	TRBJ1-1	.	.	CASSLGEKVEAFF	TGCGCCAGCAGCTTGGGGGAAAAGGTTGAAGCTTTCTTT
TRBV11-2	TRBJ1-2	.	TRBD1	CASSLVRGGPYSETF	TGTGCCAGCAGCTTAGTTAGAGGGGGCCCCTATTCAGAGACCTTC
TRBV10-2	TRBJ2-6	.	.	CASSEGRGVSGANVLTF	TGCGCCAGCAGTGAAGGTCGTGGGGTCTCTGGGGCCAACGTCCTGACTTTC
TRBV7-2	TRBJ2-1	.	TRBD2	CASSGRLAGHSYNEQFF	TGTGCCAGCAGCGGAAGACTAGCGGGGCATTCCTACAATGAGCAGTTCTTC
TRBV6-6	TRBJ2-2	.	TRBD2	CASNPSWREGTGELFF	TGTGCCAGCAATCCCTCGTGGCGGGAGGGCACCGGGGAGCTGTTTTTT
TRBV7-3	TRBJ2-3	.	TRBD2	CASSLSGRRADTQYF	TGTGCCAGCAGCCTTAGCGGGAGGCGGGCAGATACGCAGTATTTT
TRBV15	TRBJ1-1	.	.	CATSSPGTVNTEAFF	TGTGCCACCAGCAGCCCAGGGACGGTGAACACTGAAGCTTTCTTT
TRBV28	TRBJ1-2	.	.	CASSLTTDIRNYGYTF	TGTGCCAGCAGCCTCACAACGGACATCCGAAACTATGGCTACACCTTC
TRBV18	TRBJ1-1	.	.	CASSQASEMNTEAFF	TGTGCCAGCTCACAGGCCAGCGAGATGAACACTGAAGCTTTCTTT
TRBV2	TRBJ2-7	.	TRBD1	CASSEGQGTRYEQYF	TGTGCCAGCAGTGAAGGACAGGGGACCCGCTACGAGCAGTACTTC
TRBV10-3	TRBJ1-1	.	.	CAISATGNTEAFF	TGTGCCATCAGTGCGACAGGGAACACTGAAGCTTTCTTT
TRBV5-8	TRBJ1-2	.	.	CASSLSREVGYTF	TGTGCCAGCAGCTTGTCCAGGGAAGTCGGCTACACCTTC
TRBV7-9	TRBJ2-7	.	TRBD2	CASSLAQREADEQYF	TGTGCCAGCAGCTTAGCCCAGCGGGAAGCTGACGAGCAGTACTTC
TRBV4-3	TRBJ2-7	.	.	CASSPGVEFFYEQYF	TGCGCCAGCAGCCCGGGGGTAGAGTTTTTCTACGAGCAGTACTTC
TRBV7-8	TRBJ2-2	once	.	CASSSQGRNTGELFF	TGTGCCAGCAGCTCTCAGGGTCGGAACACCGGGGAGCTGTTTTTT
TRBV15	TRBJ1-4	few	.	CATGRGINEKLFF	TGTGCCACGGGGCGGGGGATTAATGAAAAACTGTTTTTT
TRBV30	TRBJ2-1	few	TRBD2	CAWSVLAGGDEQFF	TGTGCCTGGAGTGTACTAGCGGGAGGGGATGAGCAGTTCTTC
TRBV6-1	TRBJ2-3	.	.	CASSVRGDTQYF	TGTGCCAGCAGTGTACGCGGAGATACGCAGTATTTT
TRBV5-1	TRBJ1-1	.	.	CASSLAQSNTEAFF	TGCGCCAGCAGCTTAGCTCAGTCGAACACTGAAGCTTTCTTT
TRBV4-1	TRBJ2-7	.	TRBD1	CASSQAKQGAGSYEQYF	TGCGCCAGCAGCCAAGCTAAACAGGGGGCAGGCTCCTACGAGCAGTACTTC
TRBV7-8	TRBJ1-4	.	.	CASSLSEIVHEKLFF	TGTGCCAGCAGCTTATCCGAGATAGTTCATGAAAAACTGTTTTTT
TRBV5-1	TRBJ2-1	once	.	CASSPRTVSSYNEQFF	TGCGCCAGCAGCCCACGGACAGTTAGCTCCTACAATGAGCAGTTCTTC
TRBV25-1	TRBJ1-4	.	.	CASSEGGFTTNEKLFF	TGTGCCAGCAGTGAGGGTGGGTTCACAACTAATGAAAAACTGTTTTTT
TRBV6-4	TRBJ1-2	.	.	CASSDSRQGKANYGYTF	TGTGCCAGCAGTGACTCGAGGCAGGGGAAGGCTAACTATGGCTACACCTTC
TRBV2	TRBJ2-5	few	.	CASNGGPGETQYF	TGTGCCAGCAACGGGGGCCCTGGGGAGACCCAGTACTTC
TRBV6-1	TRBJ2-1	many	.	CASGPYNEQFF	TGTGCCAGTGGACCCTACAATGAGCAGTTCTTC
TRBV6-1	TRBJ1-3	.	TRBD1	CASRDRGVGNTIYF	TGTGCCAGCAGGGACAGGGGAGTTGGAAACACCATATATTTT
TRBV6-1	TRBJ2-7	.	.	CASSKEYWEQYF	TGTGCCAGCAGTAAGGAGTACTGGGAGCAGTACTTC
TRBV10-2	TRBJ2-4	once	.	CASSESAGSPKNIQYF	TGCGCCAGCAGTGAGTCGGCCGGGAGCCCCAAAAACATTCAGTACTTC
TRBV2	TRBJ2-2	few	TRBD2	CASSHGLAGGTGELFF	TGTGCCAGCAGCCACGGACTAGCGGGAGGCACCGGGGAGCTGTTTTTT
TRBV19	TRBJ2-2	.	TRBD1	CASSIVGTGGMNTGELFF	TGTGCCAGTAGTATAGTTGGGACAGGGGGAATGAACACCGGGGAGCTGTTTTTT
TRBV2	TRBJ1-4	.	.	CASSNRRLEQEKLFF	TGTGCCAGCAGCAATAGACGGCTTGAGCAGGAAAAACTGTTTTTT
TRBV7-8	TRBJ1-5	few	.	CASSGRGSQPQHF	TGTGCCAGCAGCGGTAGGGGTTCGCAGCCCCAGCATTTT
TRBV18	TRBJ2-1	.	TRBD2	CASSRTSGGYNEQFF	TGTGCCAGCTCACGGACTAGCGGGGGATACAATGAGCAGTTCTTC